The 14 T cell receptor beta chains listed next were all sequenced from one sample in a study of blood T cells in healthy people across ages. It was with a sample-barcoded 5' primer and a J-beta primer mix that a second PCR of roughly 6 to 11 cycles was run. In TCRdb, the 5' RACE reads were re-called with MiXCR into one record per CDR3 protein. The data show 650,000 to 700,000 distinct CDR3 sequences, with 45% to 60% seen just once and about 13% held by the top ten. Source material: blood. The receptor source for this set is a woman older than 75 in good health.

V and J are TRBV18 and TRBJ2-3; D ambiguous. The CDR3 spans 12 residues. V dropped 8 bases and J dropped 0 bases, with 6 bases sitting between them. Germline V gene sequence: CDR1 KGHSH, CDR2 LQKENI. The CDR3 sequence: CASVSSTDTQYF. In nucleotides, the CDR3 is TGTGCCAGCGTTTCGAGCACAGATACGCAGTATTTT.

The chain combines TRBV7-2 with TRBJ1-6; possibly TRBD1 for D (6 bases). Germline CDR1 is SGHTA and CDR2 is FQGNSA. The length of the CDR3 is 16 residues. The V and J ends lost 5 bases and 4 bases respectively, with 15 bases between them. CDR3 nucleotide sequence: TGTGCCAGCAGCCTTCTGGTCGGACAGTATAATTCACCCCTCCACTTT. Translated, it gives CASSLLVGQYNSPLHF.

This clonotype has ten or more counts. The chain couples TRBV25-1 to TRBJ2-5; D is unresolved. CDR3 length: 13 residues. V was cut by 7 bases and J by 1 base, with 10 bases left in between. Germline V gives CDR1 MGHDK, CDR2 SYGVNS. The CDR3 nucleotides are TGTGCCAGCACCTCGGACGGCCAAGAGACCCAGTACTTC. The encoded protein is CASTSDGQETQYF.

This clonotype occurred many times. The chain couples TRBV10-3 to TRBJ2-5; TRBD1 aligns across 9 bases. Germline values: CDR1 ENHRY, CDR2 SYGVKD. V lost 4 bases, J lost 2 bases, and 5 bases stayed unmatched. The CDR3 runs 15 residues. DNA for the CDR3: TGTGCCATCAGTGTGACAGGGGGGCGACAAGAGACCCAGTACTTC. Its translation is CAISVTGGRQETQYF.

This clonotype was counted only a few times. The J gene is TRBJ2-7, the V gene TRBV20-1; possibly TRBD2 for D (5 bases). The CDR3 runs 13 residues. Germline values: CDR1 DFQATT, CDR2 SNEGSKA (reference sequence). Trimming pared 3 bases from V and 7 bases from J, leaving 16 bases between. The CDR3, as DNA: TGCAGTGCTAGTCTCAGGAGGTCGAATGAGCAGTACTTC. Its translation is CSASLRRSNEQYF.

In this sample, this clonotype turned up many times. The rearrangement links TRBV18 to TRBJ2-1; 9 nucleotides agree with TRBD1. Germline-derived CDR1 and CDR2 are KGHSH and LQKENI. The V and J ends lost 5 bases and 4 bases, in that order; junction bases with no gene match: 9. This CDR3 comprises 16 residues. The CDR3 here is CASSARSGTGYNEQFF. In nucleotides, the CDR3 is TGTGCCAGCTCAGCACGGTCCGGGACAGGGTACAATGAGCAGTTCTTC.

The gene calls are TRBV5-1 and TRBJ2-4, with D perhaps matching TRBD1 (6 bases). This CDR3 comprises 16 residues. CDR1 and CDR2 from the germline V gene are SGHRS and YFSETQ. The V and J ends lost 1 base and 3 bases respectively, with 14 bases between them. DNA of the CDR3: TGCGCCAGCAGCTTGTCCACAGGGTCGGGCAAAAACATTCAGTACTTC. Its translation is CASSLSTGSGKNIQYF.

The chain carries TRBV7-6 and TRBJ2-7; D unresolved. The germline gives CDR1 SGHVS, CDR2 FNYEAQ. V lost 1 base and J lost 1, with 8 bases in between. This CDR3 comprises 14 residues. The CDR3 DNA is TGTGCCAGCAGCTTAGGTGAGGATTCCTACGAGCAGTACTTC. It yields the protein CASSLGEDSYEQYF.

This clonotype was observed a single time. CDR3 residues: CSVEGVGLAAHNEQYF. The CDR3 region has the DNA TGCAGCGTTGAAGGAGTCGGACTAGCGGCCCACAATGAGCAGTACTTC. J is TRBJ2-7 and V is TRBV29-1; 10 bases are shared with TRBD2. V shed 1 base and J 7 bases; nucleotides not matched to a gene: 13. Germline CDR1 and CDR2: SQVTM and ANQGSEA. The CDR3 covers 16 residues.

CDR3: CASSFETSGSHNEQFF. CDR3 DNA sequence: TGTGCCAGCAGCTTCGAGACTAGCGGTTCCCACAATGAGCAGTTCTTC. The chain combines TRBV7-9 with TRBJ2-1; 9 nucleotides match TRBD2. This CDR3 has 16 amino acids. Trimming took 3 bases from V and 5 from J; bases not matched to a gene: 8. CDR1 SEHNR and CDR2 FQNEAQ come from the germline V gene (reference sequence).

This clonotype came up a few times. The chain employs TRBV19 and TRBJ2-7; 9 bases align to TRBD1. Germline V gives CDR1 LNHDA, CDR2 SQIVND (reference sequence). The CDR3 runs to 14 residues. With 10 bases clipped from V and 4 bases from J, the junction kept 11 bases outside the gene matches. DNA for the CDR3: TGTGCCACCCGGGGGACAGGGAAGGGATACGAGCAGTACTTC. Protein: CATRGTGKGYEQYF.

On this clonotype: A clone one base away is much larger, so this may be a read error. The J gene is TRBJ2-7, the V gene TRBV18; unclear D gene. Germline CDR1 KGHSH, CDR2 LQKENI. V shed 2 bases and J shed 7 bases, with 12 bases lying between them. The length of the CDR3 is 13 residues. The CDR3 reads CASSPRSYNEQYF. The CDR3 DNA reads TGTGCCAGCTCACCAAGGAGTTACAATGAGCAGTACTTC.

This clonotype was observed at least ten times. This chain joins TRBV27 and TRBJ2-7; D assignment may be TRBD1 or TRBD2 (5 bases each). CDR3 length: 11 amino acids. The V end lost 8 bases, the J end lost 4 bases, and 9 bases lay between the germline ends. Germline V gives CDR1 MNHEY, CDR2 SMNVEV (reference sequence). CDR3 in amino acids: CASGWGYEQYF. The CDR3 DNA reads TGTGCCAGCGGGTGGGGGTACGAGCAGTACTTC.

CDR3: CASSFLNRANTEAFF. The CDR3 DNA reads TGTGCCAGCAGTTTTCTAAACCGGGCAAACACTGAAGCTTTCTTT. The genes are TRBV12-3 or TRBV12-4 and TRBJ1-1, with no clear D. This CDR3 has 15 residues. Trimming removed 3 bases at V and 2 bases at J, with 13 bases between.